A single sample is the source of the 15 T cell receptor beta chains below, sequenced in a study of radiotherapy plus CTLA-4 blockade in lung cancer. Method: immunoSEQ multiplex PCR; TCRdb's copy keeps in-frame clones and lacks some. This sample yields about 98,000 clones, of which around four fifths are seen a single time; 3.4% belongs to the top ten. The sequencing here drew on peripheral blood, taken from a patient treated with radiotherapy plus ipilimumab. The receptors were sampled from a human donor with non-small cell lung cancer who had a partial response to radiotherapy plus ipilimumab.

The rearrangement links TRBV30 to TRBJ1-1, with D unclear. CDR1 GTSNPN and CDR2 SVGIG come from the germline V gene (reference sequence). This CDR3 spans 13 amino acids. V was clipped by 1 base and J by 1 base, with 7 bases between them. The CDR3 sequence: CAWSAEANTEAFF. CDR3 sequence (DNA): TGTGCCTGGAGTGCTGAGGCGAACACTGAAGCTTTCTTT.

The rearrangement links TRBV5-1 to TRBJ2-7; 9 bases fit TRBD2. The CDR3 is 16 amino acids. CDR1 is SGHRS, CDR2 YFSETQ, per germline. J was trimmed by 2 bases and V by 4 bases; bases with no gene match: 10. CDR3 residues: CASSDQGAGGAYEQYF. CDR3 DNA sequence: TGCGCCAGCAGCGACCAGGGAGCGGGAGGTGCCTACGAGCAGTACTTC.

The V and J genes are TRBV5-1 and TRBJ1-4, with D hard to call. V lost 0 bases, J lost 5 bases, and 8 bases lay in between. The CDR3 totals 14 residues. Germline assignment: CDR1 SGHRS and CDR2 YFSETQ. CDR3 in DNA: TGCGCCAGCAGCTTGGGAGGTAACAATGAAAAACTGTTTTTT. Translated: CASSLGGNNEKLFF.

The chain employs TRBV7-2 and TRBJ1-5; D remains unclear. Germline lookup yields CDR1 SGHTA and CDR2 FQGNSA. The germline V and J ends were trimmed by 5 bases and 2 bases, with 7 bases remaining between them. This CDR3 is built from 13 residues. The CDR3 sequence: CASSTPGNQPQHF. CDR3 sequence (DNA): TGTGCCAGCAGCACCCCGGGCAATCAGCCCCAGCATTTT.

The chain uses TRBV27 and TRBJ1-1, with 11 bases matching TRBD1. Germline assignment: CDR1 MNHEY and CDR2 SMNVEV (reference sequence). The V gene end was trimmed by 6 bases and the J gene end by 4 bases; junction bases not matched to a gene: 7. The CDR3 contains 15 residues. The CDR3 DNA reads as TGTGCCAGCAGAGGACAGGGGGCTACAGGCACTGAAGCTTTCTTT. Amino acid sequence: CASRGQGATGTEAFF.

This chain uses TRBV5-8 with TRBJ2-3; tentative D call: TRBD2 (5 bases). CDR3 length: 15 residues. Germline CDR1 SGHTS, CDR2 YDEGEE. The germline V and J ends were trimmed by 0 bases and 2 bases, with 10 bases remaining between them. This CDR3 is CASSLAGVPTDTQYF. The CDR3 DNA sequence: TGTGCCAGCAGCTTGGCCGGGGTCCCCACAGATACGCAGTATTTT.

This chain uses TRBV19 with TRBJ2-1, with D possibly being TRBD1 (5 bases). Between the trimmed V and J ends, which lost 5 bases and 4 bases, there was a span of 9 bases. Looked up from germline, CDR1 is LNHDA and CDR2 is SQIVND (reference sequence). The CDR3 extends over 13 amino acids. CDR3 sequence reads: CASSGAGYNEQFF. The DNA for the CDR3 is TGTGCCAGTAGTGGGGCTGGTTACAATGAGCAGTTCTTC.

The chain has TRBV28 and TRBJ1-4, with 8 nucleotides matching TRBD1. Trimming took 4 bases from V and 8 from J; bases not matched to a gene: 9. The CDR3 is 15 residues long. Germline V CDR1 and CDR2: MDHEN, SYDVKM. The CDR3 DNA sequence: TGTGCCAGCAGTTCCAGGACAGGGCCGGGAGAAAAACTGTTTTTT. This translates into CASSSRTGPGEKLFF. The variable domain in full, with the rest retrieved from reference TRBV28 and TRBJ1-4, is DVKVTQSSRYLVKRTGEKVFLECVQDMDHENMFWYRQDPGLGLRLIYFSYDVKMKEKGDIPEGYSVSREKKERFSLILESASTNQTSMYLCASSSRTGPGEKLFFGSGTQLSVL.

The V call is TRBV7-8, the J call TRBJ2-5, with unresolved D. CDR3 size: 16 residues. CDR1 is SGHVS and CDR2 is FQNEAQ in the germline V gene. V lost 1 base, J lost 2 bases, and 14 bases lay in between. CDR3 sequence (DNA): TGTGCCAGCAGCTTAGTCTCTGTTGGGCGTCAAGAGACCCAGTACTTC. Translating gives CASSLVSVGRQETQYF.

This chain joins TRBV5-1 and TRBJ1-1, with D possibly matching TRBD1 (5 bases). CDR3 size: 14 residues. Trimming stripped 4 bases from V and 4 bases from J, with 14 bases between. In germline, CDR1 is SGHRS, CDR2 YFSETQ. CDR3 in DNA: TGCGCCAGCAGCCCCGGGGGGAGGGGCACTGAAGCTTTCTTT. Translating gives CASSPGGRGTEAFF.

This chain joins TRBV27 and TRBJ1-1; 7 bases line up with TRBD1. The CDR3 sequence is 13 residues long. V shed 6 bases, J shed 4 bases, and the junction held 5 bases outside the gene matches. Germline V CDR1 and CDR2: MNHEY, SMNVEV (reference sequence). The CDR3 DNA follows: TGTGCCAGCAGGTCTTCAGGGGGCACTGAAGCTTTCTTT. It translates to CASRSSGGTEAFF.

J is TRBJ1-1 and V is TRBV5-1, with 8 bases matching TRBD1. The CDR3 consists of 16 residues. Germline assignment: CDR1 SGHRS and CDR2 YFSETQ. V lost 3 bases, J lost 1 base, and 8 bases stayed unmatched. The CDR3 DNA reads TGCGCCAGCAGCTCTGGACAGGGTGGGGGGAACACTGAAGCTTTCTTT. The encoded protein is CASSSGQGGGNTEAFF.

V gene TRBV5-4 combines with J gene TRBJ2-3; D possibly corresponds to TRBD2 (6 bases). The CDR3 is made up of 17 amino acids. The V gene lost 4 bases and the J gene lost 1 base, with 19 bases spanning the gap. CDR1 SGHNT and CDR2 YYREEE come from the germline V gene (reference sequence). In DNA form, the CDR3 reads TGTGCCAGCAGCGGAAGGACGGGGGTTTGGGGCACAGATACGCAGTATTTT. This encodes CASSGRTGVWGTDTQYF.

The rearrangement uses TRBV28 and TRBJ1-5, with D hard to call. The V end was cut by 7 bases, the J end by 1 base, with 17 bases between. Looked up from germline, CDR1 is MDHEN and CDR2 is SYDVKM. The CDR3 totals 16 residues. The CDR3 nucleotides are TGTGCCAGCACCGGGCCTCGAGGAGGGAGCAATCAGCCCCAGCATTTT. Its protein product is CASTGPRGGSNQPQHF.

This clone was seen once. The chain joins TRBV28 to TRBJ2-5, with D tentatively TRBD1 (6 bases). V was clipped by 10 bases and J by 5 bases, with 20 bases between them. This CDR3 contains 14 residues. Germline-derived CDR1 and CDR2 are MDHEN and SYDVKM. CDR3 residues: CATLEGHRRETQYF. The CDR3 DNA is TGTGCCACCCTCGAGGGACACCGGCGGGAGACCCAGTACTTC.